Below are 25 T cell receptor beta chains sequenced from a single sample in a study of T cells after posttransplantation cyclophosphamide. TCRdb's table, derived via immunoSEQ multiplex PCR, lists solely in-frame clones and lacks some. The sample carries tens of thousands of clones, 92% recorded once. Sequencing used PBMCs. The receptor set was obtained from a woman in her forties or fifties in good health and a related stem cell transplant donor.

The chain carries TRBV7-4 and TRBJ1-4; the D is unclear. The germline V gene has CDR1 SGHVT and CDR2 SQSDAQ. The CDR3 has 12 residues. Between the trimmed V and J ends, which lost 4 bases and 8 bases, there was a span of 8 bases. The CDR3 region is CASSSQEEKLFF. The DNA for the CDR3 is TGTGCCAGCAGCTCTCAGGAAGAAAAACTGTTTTTT.

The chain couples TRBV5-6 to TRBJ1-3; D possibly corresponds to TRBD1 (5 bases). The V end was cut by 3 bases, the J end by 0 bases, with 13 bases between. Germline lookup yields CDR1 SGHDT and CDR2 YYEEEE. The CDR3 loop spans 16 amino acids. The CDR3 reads CASSSVGGSSGNTIYF. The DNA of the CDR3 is TGTGCCAGCAGCTCTGTGGGGGGAAGCTCTGGAAACACCATATATTTT.

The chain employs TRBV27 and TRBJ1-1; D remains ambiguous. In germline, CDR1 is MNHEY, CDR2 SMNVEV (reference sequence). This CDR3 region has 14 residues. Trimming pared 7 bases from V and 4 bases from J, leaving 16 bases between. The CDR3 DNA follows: TGTGCCAGCACCCGTTCCCCCGAGGGCACTGAAGCTTTCTTT. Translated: CASTRSPEGTEAFF.

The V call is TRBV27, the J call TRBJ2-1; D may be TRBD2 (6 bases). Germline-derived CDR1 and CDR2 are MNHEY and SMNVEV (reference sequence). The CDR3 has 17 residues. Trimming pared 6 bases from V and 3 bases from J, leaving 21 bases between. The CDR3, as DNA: TGTGCCAGCAGACCATTAACGGCGGGACGGAGCTACAATGAGCAGTTCTTC. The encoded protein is CASRPLTAGRSYNEQFF.

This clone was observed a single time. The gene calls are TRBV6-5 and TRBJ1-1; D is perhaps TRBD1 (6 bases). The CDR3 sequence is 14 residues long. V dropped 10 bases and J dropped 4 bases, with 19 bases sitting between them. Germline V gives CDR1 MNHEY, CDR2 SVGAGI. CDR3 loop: CATVKGDMGTEAFF. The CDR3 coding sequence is TGTGCCACGGTCAAGGGGGATATGGGCACTGAAGCTTTCTTT.

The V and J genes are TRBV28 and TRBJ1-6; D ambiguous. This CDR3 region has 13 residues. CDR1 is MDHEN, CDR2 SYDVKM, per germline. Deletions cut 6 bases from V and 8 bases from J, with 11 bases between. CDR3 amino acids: CASSPNGDSPLHF. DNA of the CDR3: TGTGCCAGCAGCCCAAACGGAGATTCACCCCTCCACTTT.

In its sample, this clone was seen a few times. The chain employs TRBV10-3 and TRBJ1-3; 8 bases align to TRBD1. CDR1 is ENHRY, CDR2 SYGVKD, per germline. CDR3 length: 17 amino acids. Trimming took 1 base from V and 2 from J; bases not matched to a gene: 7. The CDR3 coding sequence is TGTGCCATCAGTGAGTTGGACAGGGAAGAACCTGGAAACACCATATATTTT. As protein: CAISELDREEPGNTIYF.

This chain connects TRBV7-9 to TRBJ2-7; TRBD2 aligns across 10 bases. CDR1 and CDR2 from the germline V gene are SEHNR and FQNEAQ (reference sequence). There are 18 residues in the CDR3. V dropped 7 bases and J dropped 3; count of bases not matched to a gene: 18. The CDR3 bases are TGTGCCAGCAATAAACGGGGAGCGGGAGGGCCCGTTAACTACGAGCAGTACTTC. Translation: CASNKRGAGGPVNYEQYF.

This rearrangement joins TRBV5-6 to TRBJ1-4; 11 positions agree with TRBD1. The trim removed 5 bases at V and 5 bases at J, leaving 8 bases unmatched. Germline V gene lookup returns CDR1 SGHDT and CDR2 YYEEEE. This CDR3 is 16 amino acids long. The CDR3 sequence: CASSTGTGGKNEKLFF. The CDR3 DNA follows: TGTGCCAGCAGTACAGGGACAGGGGGAAAAAATGAAAAACTGTTTTTT.

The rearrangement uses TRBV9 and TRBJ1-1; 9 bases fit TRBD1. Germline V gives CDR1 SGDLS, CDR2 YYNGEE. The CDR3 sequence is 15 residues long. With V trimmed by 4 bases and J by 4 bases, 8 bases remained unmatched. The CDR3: CASSTRTGVGTEAFF. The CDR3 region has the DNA TGTGCCAGCAGCACTCGGACAGGGGTTGGCACTGAAGCTTTCTTT. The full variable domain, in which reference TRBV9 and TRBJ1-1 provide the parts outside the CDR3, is DSGVTQTPKHLITATGQRVTLRCSPRSGDLSVYWYQQSLDQGLQFLIQYYNGEERAKGNILERFSAQQFPDLHSELNLSSLELGDSALYFCASSTRTGVGTEAFFGQGTRLTVV.

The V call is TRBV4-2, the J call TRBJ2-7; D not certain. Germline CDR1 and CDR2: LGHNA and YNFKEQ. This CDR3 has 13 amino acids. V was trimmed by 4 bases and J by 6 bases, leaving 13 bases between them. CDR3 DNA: TGTGCCAGCAGCCCATATAACGTCGGCGAGCAGTACTTC. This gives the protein CASSPYNVGEQYF.

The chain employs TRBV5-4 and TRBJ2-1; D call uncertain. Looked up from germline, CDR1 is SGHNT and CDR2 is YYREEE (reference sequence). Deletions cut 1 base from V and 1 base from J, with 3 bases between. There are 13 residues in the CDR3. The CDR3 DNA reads TGTGCCAGCAGCTTGCAATCCTACAATGAGCAGTTCTTC. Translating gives CASSLQSYNEQFF.

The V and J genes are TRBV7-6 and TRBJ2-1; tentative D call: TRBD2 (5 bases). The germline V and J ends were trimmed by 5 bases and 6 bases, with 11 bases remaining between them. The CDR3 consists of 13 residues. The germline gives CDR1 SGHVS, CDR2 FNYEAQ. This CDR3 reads CASSHTLGNEQFF. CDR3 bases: TGTGCCAGCAGCCATACACTAGGCAATGAGCAGTTCTTC.

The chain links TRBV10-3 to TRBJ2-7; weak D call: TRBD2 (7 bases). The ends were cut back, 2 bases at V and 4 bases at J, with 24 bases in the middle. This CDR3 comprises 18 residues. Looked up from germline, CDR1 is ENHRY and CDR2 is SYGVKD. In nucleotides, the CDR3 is TGTGCCATCAGTGAGCCGACAGGTCTCGGCGGGGGCCCGTACGAGCAGTACTTC. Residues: CAISEPTGLGGGPYEQYF.

CDR3 bases: TGTGCCAGTTCCTCCCGGGGGAAAGAGACCCAGTACTTC. The encoded protein is CASSSRGKETQYF. This chain connects TRBV19 to TRBJ2-5, with D possibly matching TRBD2 (6 bases). There are 13 residues in the CDR3. Trimming cost V 8 bases and J 3 bases, with 13 bases left between them. The germline CDR1 and CDR2 sequences are LNHDA and SQIVND (reference sequence).

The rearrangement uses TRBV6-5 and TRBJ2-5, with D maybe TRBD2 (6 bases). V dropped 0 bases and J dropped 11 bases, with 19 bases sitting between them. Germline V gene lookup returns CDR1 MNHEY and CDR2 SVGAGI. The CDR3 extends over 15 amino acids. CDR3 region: CASSYSSLAHGEQYF. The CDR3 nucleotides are TGTGCCAGCAGTTACTCCTCACTAGCCCACGGGGAGCAGTACTTC.

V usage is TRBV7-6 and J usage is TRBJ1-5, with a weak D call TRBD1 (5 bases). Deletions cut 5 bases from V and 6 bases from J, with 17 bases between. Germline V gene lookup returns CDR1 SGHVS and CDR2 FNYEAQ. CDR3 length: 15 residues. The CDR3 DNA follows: TGTGCCAGCAGCCTAGAGGAGGGGTTTAGTCAGCCCCAGCATTTT. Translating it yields CASSLEEGFSQPQHF.

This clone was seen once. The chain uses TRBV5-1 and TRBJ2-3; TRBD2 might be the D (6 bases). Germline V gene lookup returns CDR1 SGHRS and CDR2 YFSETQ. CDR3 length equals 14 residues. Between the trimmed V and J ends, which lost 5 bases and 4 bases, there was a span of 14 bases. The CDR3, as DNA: TGCGCCAGCAGTTCTGCCACGGGGGCAGATACGCAGTATTTT. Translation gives CASSSATGADTQYF.

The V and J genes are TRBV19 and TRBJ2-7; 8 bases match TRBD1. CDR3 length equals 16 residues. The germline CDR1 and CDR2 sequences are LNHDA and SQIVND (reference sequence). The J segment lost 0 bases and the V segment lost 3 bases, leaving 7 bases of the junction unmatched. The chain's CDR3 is CASSIAGTGNSYEQYF. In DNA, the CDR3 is TGTGCCAGTAGTATTGCCGGGACAGGAAACTCCTACGAGCAGTACTTC.

The CDR3 sequence is CASSPRSGTTGELFF. The CDR3 nucleotides read TGTGCCAGCAGCCCCCGTAGCGGGACAACCGGGGAGCTGTTTTTT. The chain joins TRBV11-2 to TRBJ2-2; 8 nucleotides match TRBD2. The CDR3 covers 15 residues. Germline values: CDR1 SGHAT, CDR2 FQNNGV. V lost 5 bases and J lost 5; bases outside the gene matches: 7.

CDR3 nucleotides: TGCGCCAGCAGTTTCGATGCGCGGGTGGAGCAGTTCTTC. Its protein is CASSFDARVEQFF. This chain links TRBV4-1 with TRBJ2-1; maybe TRBD2 (5 bases). Germline assignment: CDR1 MGHRA and CDR2 YSYEKL. V was clipped by 6 bases and J by 10 bases, with 16 bases between them. This CDR3 comprises 13 residues.

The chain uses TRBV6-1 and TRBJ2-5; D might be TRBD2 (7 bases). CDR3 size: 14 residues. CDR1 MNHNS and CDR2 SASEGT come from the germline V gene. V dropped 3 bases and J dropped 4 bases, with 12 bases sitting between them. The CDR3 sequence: CASSDGGGLETQYF. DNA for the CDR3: TGTGCCAGCAGTGATGGGGGGGGCTTAGAGACCCAGTACTTC.

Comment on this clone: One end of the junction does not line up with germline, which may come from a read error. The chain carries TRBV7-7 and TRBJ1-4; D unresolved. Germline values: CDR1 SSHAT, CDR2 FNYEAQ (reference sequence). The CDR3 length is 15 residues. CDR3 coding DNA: TGTGCTAGCAGCTTAGTAATCCTAGTAGACGAAAAACTGTTTTTT. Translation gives CASSLVILVDEKLFF.

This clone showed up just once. The CDR3 spells CASSSDRNPYNEQFF. The CDR3 nucleotides are TGTGCCAGCAGTTCCGACAGAAACCCCTACAATGAGCAGTTCTTC. The J gene is TRBJ2-1, the V gene TRBV5-4; a possible D gene is TRBD1 (5 bases). CDR1 and CDR2 from the germline V gene are SGHNT and YYREEE (reference sequence). CDR3 length equals 15 residues. The V and J ends lost 5 bases and 2 bases respectively, with 14 bases between them. The full variable domain, with the rest looked up from reference TRBV5-4 and TRBJ2-1, is ETGVTQSPTHLIKTRGQQVTLRCSSQSGHNTVSWYQQALGQGPQFIFQYYREEENGRGNFPPRFSGLQFPNYSSELNVNALELDDSALYLCASSSDRNPYNEQFFGPGTRLTVL.

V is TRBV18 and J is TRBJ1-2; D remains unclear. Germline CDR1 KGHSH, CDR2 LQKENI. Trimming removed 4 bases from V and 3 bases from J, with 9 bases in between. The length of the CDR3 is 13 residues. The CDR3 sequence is CASSRSEDYGYTF. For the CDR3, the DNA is TGTGCCAGCTCACGATCTGAGGACTATGGCTACACCTTC.